The next 30 T cell receptor beta chains were all read from a single sample in a study of shared clonotypes between healthy human individuals. CD8 cells classed as naive were CD45RO-negative and positively selected for CCR7, excluding terminally differentiated effector memory CD45RA+ cells. Only in-frame clones appear in the TCRdb table, and some are missing; sequencing was by immunoSEQ multiplex PCR. The top ten clones hold 0.9% to 1.3% of a sample with about 2 million clones, approximately 94% of them seen once. The sequenced sample was naive CD8+ T cells sorted from blood. Source of these receptors: a man between 18 and 35 years old in good health.

This chain links TRBV6-6 with TRBJ1-1, with 9 bases aligning to TRBD1. The CDR3 totals 14 residues. The V segment lost 5 bases and the J segment 3 bases; nucleotides outside the gene matches: 4. CDR1 and CDR2 from the germline V gene are MNHNY and SVGAGI (reference sequence). CDR3 loop: CASSPGQGYTEAFF. The CDR3 DNA is TGTGCCAGCAGTCCGGGACAGGGTTACACTGAAGCTTTCTTT.

This chain joins TRBV4-3 and TRBJ2-1, with D perhaps TRBD1 or TRBD2 (5 bases each). The CDR3 is made up of 13 amino acids. The germline CDR1 and CDR2 sequences are LGHNA and YSLEER. V shed 2 bases and J shed 6 bases, with 8 bases lying between them. This CDR3 is CASSQRGVNEQFF. The CDR3 nucleotides are TGCGCCAGCAGCCAACGAGGGGTCAATGAGCAGTTCTTC.

This rearrangement joins TRBV19 to TRBJ1-4; no definite D call. The germline gives CDR1 LNHDA, CDR2 SQIVND (reference sequence). CDR3 size: 14 residues. V lost 7 bases to trimming and J lost 5 bases, with 14 bases between them. The CDR3 loop is CASTSEGRNEKLFF. In nucleotides, the CDR3 is TGTGCCAGTACCTCCGAAGGGAGGAATGAAAAACTGTTTTTT.

The V and J genes are TRBV5-4 and TRBJ2-5, with 7 bases fitting TRBD2. Looked up from germline, CDR1 is SGHNT and CDR2 is YYREEE (reference sequence). CDR3 length: 15 amino acids. The V segment lost 5 bases and the J segment 2 bases; nucleotides outside the gene matches: 9. For the CDR3, the DNA is TGTGCCAGCAGTACGACCGGGACTAATCAAGAGACCCAGTACTTC. It specifies CASSTTGTNQETQYF.

This chain joins TRBV28 and TRBJ2-2; a possible D gene is TRBD1 (6 bases). V was trimmed by 4 bases and J by 4 bases, leaving 16 bases between them. This CDR3 spans 16 amino acids. Germline assignment: CDR1 MDHEN and CDR2 SYDVKM. The CDR3 here is CASSSYREVGTGELFF. For the CDR3, the DNA is TGTGCCAGCAGTTCATACAGGGAAGTTGGCACCGGGGAGCTGTTTTTT.

V gene TRBV13 combines with J gene TRBJ2-7, with D perhaps TRBD1 or TRBD2 (5 bases each). The CDR3 totals 14 residues. CDR1 PRHDT and CDR2 FYEKMQ come from the germline V gene (reference sequence). V was shortened by 5 bases and J by 2 bases, with 13 bases between the two germline ends. CDR3: CASSPSGPTYEQYF. For the CDR3, the DNA is TGTGCCAGCAGCCCCTCGGGACCCACCTACGAGCAGTACTTC.

The V and J genes are TRBV4-1 and TRBJ2-7; 8 bases map to TRBD2. Germline V CDR1 and CDR2: MGHRA, YSYEKL. After removal of 3 bases from V and 2 bases from J, the junction contained 9 bases not matched to a gene. This CDR3 spans 16 amino acids. The chain's CDR3 is CASSHPGGDGTYEQYF. The CDR3 DNA follows: TGCGCCAGCAGCCACCCGGGGGGGGACGGTACCTACGAGCAGTACTTC.

This clone has a single count. The rearrangement joins TRBV27 to TRBJ2-3; possibly TRBD1 or TRBD2 for D (5 bases each). The CDR3 is made up of 15 amino acids. Germline V lookup: CDR1 MNHEY, CDR2 SMNVEV (reference sequence). V lost 4 bases and J 2 bases, leaving 13 bases between the germline ends. CDR3 amino acids: CASSYTGGSTDTQYF. The CDR3 region has the DNA TGTGCCAGCAGTTACACTGGGGGTTCCACAGATACGCAGTATTTT.

As for this clone: This same CDR3 is encoded by further DNA sequences in the sample. The chain is built from TRBV28 and TRBJ2-3; a possible D gene is TRBD2 (6 bases). V lost 3 bases to trimming and J lost 1 base, with 8 bases between them. This CDR3 has 14 residues. Germline CDR1 is MDHEN and CDR2 is SYDVKM. The chain's CDR3 is CASSFGGGTDTQYF. The DNA for the CDR3 is TGTGCCAGCAGTTTTGGCGGGGGCACAGATACGCAGTATTTT. The variable domain in full, with the rest retrieved from reference TRBV28 and TRBJ2-3, is DVKVTQSSRYLVKRTGEKVFLECVQDMDHENMFWYRQDPGLGLRLIYFSYDVKMKEKGDIPEGYSVSREKKERFSLILESASTNQTSMYLCASSFGGGTDTQYFGPGTRLTVL.

This sequence joins TRBV5-1 and TRBJ2-7; TRBD1 might be the D (6 bases). V gave up 3 bases and J gave up 5 bases, with 15 bases separating them. Per germline, CDR1 SGHRS and CDR2 YFSETQ. The CDR3 is 14 residues long. The CDR3, as DNA: TGCGCCAGCAGCTCGGTACAGGGTTTGAACGAGCAGTACTTC. Amino acids: CASSSVQGLNEQYF.

CDR3 DNA: TGTGCCAGCAGCCAAATGGTGGTTAGCGGGGGGGACAATGAGCAGTTCTTC. This encodes CASSQMVVSGGDNEQFF. The rearrangement joins TRBV27 to TRBJ2-1; TRBD2 agrees at 11 bases. Germline lookup yields CDR1 MNHEY and CDR2 SMNVEV (reference sequence). V was pared by 6 bases and J by 5 bases, with 12 bases of the junction left unmatched. The CDR3 covers 17 residues.

V usage is TRBV6-6 and J usage is TRBJ2-2, with unresolved D. The CDR3 is 14 amino acids. Trimming pared 7 bases from V and 3 bases from J, leaving 12 bases between. The germline V gene encodes CDR1 MNHNY and CDR2 SVGAGI (reference sequence). As DNA, the CDR3 is TGTGCCAGCACCATCTTTCGCCACACCGGGGAGCTGTTTTTT. Translated, it gives CASTIFRHTGELFF.

This chain uses TRBV9 with TRBJ2-5; weak D call: TRBD2 (5 bases). The CDR3 is made up of 13 amino acids. The V gene lost 3 bases and the J gene lost 5 bases, with 11 bases spanning the gap. The germline V gene has CDR1 SGDLS and CDR2 YYNGEE. CDR3 bases: TGTGCCAGCAGCGGGACCCCGGGGGAGACCCAGTACTTC. Translated, it gives CASSGTPGETQYF.

This chain uses TRBV11-2 with TRBJ2-7; D is uncertain. With 5 bases removed from V and 7 bases from J, the gap between germline ends came to 21 bases. The V gene's germline CDR1 is SGHAT and CDR2 FQNNGV. This CDR3 region has 15 residues. The DNA for the CDR3 is TGTGCCAGCAGCCAAGGAGTGGGCCCCACCTGGGAGCAGTACTTC. As protein: CASSQGVGPTWEQYF.

V usage is TRBV13 and J usage is TRBJ2-7; D is possibly TRBD1 (5 bases). The CDR3 contains 13 residues. Trimming took off 1 base at V and 4 bases at J, with 8 bases between the two ends. Germline loops: CDR1 PRHDT, CDR2 FYEKMQ (reference sequence). CDR3 nucleotides: TGTGCCAGCAGCTTAGCAGGGCGGTACGAGCAGTACTTC. Its translation: CASSLAGRYEQYF.

The genes are TRBV4-1 and TRBJ2-7; D is unresolved. The V end was cut by 4 bases, the J end by 2 bases, with 15 bases between. The CDR3 extends over 15 amino acids. Germline values: CDR1 MGHRA, CDR2 YSYEKL. The CDR3 sequence is CASSPIPGSTYEQYF. As DNA, the CDR3 is TGCGCCAGCAGCCCAATACCGGGCTCGACCTACGAGCAGTACTTC.

This clone was detected only once. The rearrangement links TRBV7-9 to TRBJ2-6; D unclear. The CDR3 extends over 14 amino acids. Germline V gene data show CDR1 as SEHNR and CDR2 as FQNEAQ (reference sequence). With 5 bases removed from V and 0 bases from J, the gap between germline ends came to 5 bases. The CDR3 loop is CASSHSSGANVLTF. The CDR3 nucleotides are TGTGCCAGCAGCCACAGCTCTGGGGCCAACGTCCTGACTTTC.

The genes are TRBV6-5 and TRBJ2-7; D perhaps matches TRBD1 (5 bases). The CDR3 sequence is 14 residues long. V lost 6 bases and J lost 3, with 15 bases in between. Per germline, CDR1 MNHEY and CDR2 SVGAGI. CDR3 in amino acids: CASSPGSGFYEQYF. In DNA form, the CDR3 reads TGTGCCAGCAGCCCCGGATCAGGGTTCTACGAGCAGTACTTC.

With respect to this clone: Other DNA sequences in this specimen translate into the identical CDR3. The chain uses TRBV5-6 and TRBJ1-1; D might be TRBD1 (5 bases). V was shortened by 2 bases and J by 8 bases, with 7 bases between the two germline ends. Germline lookup yields CDR1 SGHDT and CDR2 YYEEEE. The CDR3 is 11 amino acids. The CDR3 is CASSLQAEAFF. The CDR3 nucleotides are TGTGCCAGCAGCTTACAGGCGGAAGCTTTCTTT.

The chain has TRBV4-3 and TRBJ1-1; perhaps TRBD1 as D (6 bases). With 0 bases removed from V and 0 bases from J, the gap between germline ends came to 11 bases. The CDR3 is 16 residues long. Per the germline V gene, CDR1 is LGHNA and CDR2 is YSLEER. This CDR3 reads CASSQDLEGVNTEAFF. DNA of the CDR3: TGCGCCAGCAGCCAAGATCTAGAGGGGGTGAACACTGAAGCTTTCTTT.

The CDR3 region is CASSPTREVQETQYF. The CDR3 DNA reads as TGTGCCAGCAGCCCCACCAGGGAGGTCCAAGAGACCCAGTACTTC. The chain recombines TRBV28 with TRBJ2-5, with a tentative D call TRBD2 (6 bases). Germline CDR1 and CDR2: MDHEN and SYDVKM. The CDR3 loop spans 15 amino acids. V shed 6 bases and J shed 1 base, with 15 bases lying between them.

The rearrangement links TRBV4-1 to TRBJ1-4; D gene ambiguous. The CDR3 contains 21 residues. Germline V gene data show CDR1 as MGHRA and CDR2 as YSYEKL. V gave up 1 base and J gave up 3 bases, with 27 bases separating them. The CDR3 region is CASSQVSGKRSTTPANEKLFF. As DNA, the CDR3 is TGCGCCAGCAGCCAAGTCTCGGGCAAGAGGTCCACAACACCTGCTAATGAAAAACTGTTTTTT.

CDR3 sequence: CASRVASPSLETQYF. The CDR3 bases are TGCGCCAGCAGGGTAGCGAGTCCGTCCTTGGAGACCCAGTACTTC. The chain employs TRBV10-2 and TRBJ2-5; a possible D gene is TRBD2 (5 bases). Trimming removed 6 bases at V and 5 bases at J, with 19 bases between. This CDR3 has 15 residues. The V gene's germline CDR1 is WSHSY and CDR2 SAAADI.

The rearrangement links TRBV7-8 to TRBJ2-5; D not certain. Germline V CDR1 and CDR2: SGHVS, FQNEAQ. Trimming removed 5 bases at V and 2 bases at J, with 3 bases between. CDR3 length: 11 amino acids. The CDR3 here is CASSQQETQYF. The CDR3 DNA is TGTGCCAGCAGCCAACAAGAGACCCAGTACTTC.

This clone is a singleton in its sample. This chain links TRBV5-8 with TRBJ2-7, with no clear D. The CDR3 totals 14 residues. V gave up 4 bases and J gave up 1 base, with 12 bases separating them. Germline V gene data show CDR1 as SGHTS and CDR2 as YDEGEE. CDR3 bases: TGTGCCAGCAGCCCCTCGTCAGAGTCCTACGAGCAGTACTTC. This gives the protein CASSPSSESYEQYF. The whole variable domain, remainder taken from reference TRBV5-8 and TRBJ2-7, is EAGVTQSPTHLIKTRGQQATLRCSPISGHTSVYWYQQALGLGLQFLLWYDEGEERNRGNFPPRFSGRQFPNYSSELNVNALELEDSALYLCASSPSSESYEQYFGPGTRLTVT.

The chain combines TRBV7-9 with TRBJ2-7; no clear D. CDR1 and CDR2 (germline): SEHNR, FQNEAQ (reference sequence). The CDR3 loop spans 12 amino acids. With 5 bases removed from V and 5 bases from J, the gap between germline ends came to 10 bases. CDR3 sequence: CASSPQLDEQYF. The CDR3 DNA reads TGTGCCAGCAGCCCCCAACTGGACGAGCAGTACTTC.

V gene TRBV7-8 combines with J gene TRBJ2-1; D may match TRBD1 or TRBD2 (5 bases each). V gave up 5 bases and J gave up 9 bases, with 23 bases separating them. CDR3 length equals 16 residues. The germline V gene has CDR1 SGHVS and CDR2 FQNEAQ. CDR3 in amino acids: CASSPSGTAAVSEQFF. For the CDR3, the DNA is TGTGCCAGCAGCCCTTCCGGGACCGCGGCTGTTAGTGAGCAGTTCTTC.

The rearrangement links TRBV5-6 to TRBJ1-1; perhaps TRBD1 as D (5 bases). Trimming cost V 4 bases and J 1 base, with 14 bases left between them. Germline V gives CDR1 SGHDT, CDR2 YYEEEE. The CDR3 is 15 amino acids. The CDR3 nucleotides are TGTGCCAGCAGCCTTACCACCAGGGCGAACACTGAAGCTTTCTTT. Translating gives CASSLTTRANTEAFF.

The chain recombines TRBV7-6 with TRBJ2-1, with D possibly being TRBD2 (5 bases). This CDR3 is built from 13 residues. V was shortened by 5 bases and J by 8 bases, with 13 bases between the two germline ends. Germline-derived CDR1 and CDR2 are SGHVS and FNYEAQ. The DNA of the CDR3 is TGTGCCAGCAGCCAGTGGTCGCGGGATGAGCAGTTCTTC. It is translated as CASSQWSRDEQFF.

The rearrangement joins TRBV4-1 to TRBJ1-4; D possibly corresponds to TRBD1 (6 bases). The CDR3 runs to 15 residues. Trimming removed 8 bases at V and 3 bases at J, with 16 bases between. Germline values: CDR1 MGHRA, CDR2 YSYEKL. CDR3 DNA sequence: TGCGCCAGCTGTCAGGGGTTGGCGGCTAATGAAAAACTGTTTTTT. Encoded protein: CASCQGLAANEKLFF.